These 9 T cell receptor beta chains were all obtained from the same sample, sequenced in a study of CD8+ T cells in alopecia areata. Sample treatment: oral pan-JAK inhibitor, 5-10 mg twice daily. The sequencing template was cDNA reverse transcribed from extracted RNA. TCRdb keeps only in-frame clones here, not all; method: immunoSEQ multiplex PCR. The sample lists about 270,000 clones, about 60% occurring once. The source material was CD4+ T cells sorted from blood, sampled around week 54, from a patient treated with tofacitinib. The receptors were gathered from a human donor with alopecia areata.

The chain joins TRBV29-1 to TRBJ1-4; D is unclear. V gave up 8 bases and J gave up 7 bases, with 20 bases separating them. CDR3 length: 14 amino acids. CDR1 and CDR2 from the germline V gene are SQVTM and ANQGSEA. CDR3 DNA sequence: TGCAGCTTTGTTTCCGGAGTGGGTGGTGAAAAACTGTTTTTT. Translation gives CSFVSGVGGEKLFF.

The rearrangement links TRBV5-1 to TRBJ2-1; TRBD2 matches 14 bases. This CDR3 has 17 amino acids. V shed 4 bases, J shed 9 bases, and the junction held 12 bases outside the gene matches. Per the germline V gene, CDR1 is SGHRS and CDR2 is YFSETQ. The CDR3: CASSPGLAGEQASEQFF. As DNA, the CDR3 is TGCGCCAGCAGCCCGGGACTAGCGGGGGAACAGGCGAGTGAGCAGTTCTTC.

The chain uses TRBV5-1 and TRBJ2-2; the D is unclear. The CDR3 spans 15 residues. Trimming removed 0 bases from V and 0 bases from J, with 6 bases in between. CDR1 is SGHRS, CDR2 YFSETQ, per germline. The CDR3 bases are TGCGCCAGCAGCTTGGGGGCTACGAACACCGGGGAGCTGTTTTTT. It encodes CASSLGATNTGELFF.

This rearrangement joins TRBV6-6 to TRBJ2-7, with a possible D match to TRBD2 (7 bases). This CDR3 region has 13 residues. Germline V gene data show CDR1 as MNHNY and CDR2 as SVGAGI (reference sequence). V was shortened by 8 bases and J by 7 bases, with 18 bases between the two germline ends. CDR3 DNA: TGTGCCAGCGGGGGAGGGGGTCCGAGGGAGCAGTACTTC. It translates to CASGGGGPREQYF.

The J gene is TRBJ1-2, the V gene TRBV9, with a weak D call TRBD1 (5 bases). Deletions cut 4 bases from V and 10 bases from J, with 17 bases between. Germline lookup yields CDR1 SGDLS and CDR2 YYNGEE. This CDR3 spans 13 amino acids. CDR3 in DNA: TGTGCCAGCAGCCCCGGGACCCCCCTACCCTACACCTTC. Protein product: CASSPGTPLPYTF. Full variable domain (outside the CDR3, taken from reference TRBV9 and TRBJ1-2): DSGVTQTPKHLITATGQRVTLRCSPRSGDLSVYWYQQSLDQGLQFLIQYYNGEERAKGNILERFSAQQFPDLHSELNLSSLELGDSALYFCASSPGTPLPYTFGSGTRLTVV.

This clone has just a few counts. The J gene is TRBJ2-2, the V gene TRBV18; no definite D call. CDR3 length: 13 residues. Germline V gene lookup returns CDR1 KGHSH and CDR2 LQKENI. V lost 1 base, J lost 1 base, and 1 base lay in between. The CDR3 loop is CASSPQNTGELFF. In DNA form, the CDR3 reads TGTGCCAGCTCACCACAGAACACCGGGGAGCTGTTTTTT.

Notes on this clone: Other DNA sequences in this specimen translate into the identical CDR3. CDR3 sequence: CASSLPRETQYF. The CDR3, as DNA: TGTGCCAGCAGCTTGCCCCGAGAGACCCAGTACTTC. The chain carries TRBV5-4 and TRBJ2-5; D is unclear. Germline V gene data show CDR1 as SGHNT and CDR2 as YYREEE (reference sequence). The CDR3 runs 12 residues. The V end lost 1 base, the J end lost 4 bases, and 5 bases lay between the germline ends.

This clone turned up a few times. The chain recombines TRBV7-8 with TRBJ2-5, with 9 bases fitting TRBD2. In germline, CDR1 is SGHVS, CDR2 FQNEAQ. This CDR3 region has 15 residues. With 3 bases clipped from V and 2 bases from J, the junction kept 4 bases outside the gene matches. The DNA of the CDR3 is TGTGCCAGCAGCTTCCTAGCGGGGAGACAAGAGACCCAGTACTTC. Its protein is CASSFLAGRQETQYF.

The rearrangement uses TRBV11-2 and TRBJ2-7; 11 nucleotides align to TRBD1. The ends lost 5 bases at V and 4 bases at J; junction bases unmatched: 7. The germline V gene has CDR1 SGHAT and CDR2 FQNNGV. This CDR3 is built from 15 residues. The CDR3 sequence is CASSPRDRGNYEQYF. CDR3 sequence (DNA): TGTGCCAGCAGCCCCAGGGACAGGGGGAATTACGAGCAGTACTTC.